A selection of T cell receptor beta chains follows, all from one sample in a study of blood T cells in healthy people across ages. TCRdb reanalysed the 5' RACE reads using MiXCR and keeps one entry per CDR3 protein. Of about 1.1 million distinct CDR3 sequences in the sample, roughly two fifths were seen once. The material sequenced was blood. Source of these receptors: a man younger than 30 in good health. CDR3s include the opening cysteine and the closing phenylalanine or tryptophan. Each record gives: V gene, J gene, CDR3 protein.

>TRBV5-1|TRBJ1-1
CASSLGRDRGRLGNTEAFF
>TRBV7-2|TRBJ2-5
CASSLGGGPGEQYF
>TRBV7-2|TRBJ1-1
CASSLARGGEAFF
>TRBV29-1|TRBJ2-3
CSARSLQGSTDTQYF
>TRBV4-3|TRBJ1-4
CASSQDLGTSATNEKLFF
>TRBV2|TRBJ2-5
CASRQGRETQYF
>TRBV20-1|TRBJ2-1
CSAHRGVSYNEQFF
>TRBV29-1|TRBJ2-3
CSVEDEGAMTQYF
>TRBV6-5|TRBJ2-1
CASSPGLAYEQFF
>TRBV11-2|TRBJ1-1
CASRRRERTLNTEAFF
>TRBV5-6|TRBJ2-1
CASSSVLRGHNEQFF
>TRBV5-1|TRBJ2-5
CASSLAGGTYQETQYF
>TRBV12-3/TRBV12-4|TRBJ2-7
CASSKEGPYEQYF
>TRBV7-2|TRBJ1-2
CASSFIGTSFYGYTF
>TRBV27|TRBJ1-1
CASSIQGNAEAFF
>TRBV5-6|TRBJ1-2
CASSIEGQGAYYGYTF
>TRBV12-3/TRBV12-4|TRBJ1-2
CASSPDRIEGYTF
>TRBV2|TRBJ2-1
CASTFFSYNEQFF
>TRBV6-2/TRBV6-3|TRBJ2-2
CASSYFSTGELFF
>TRBV19|TRBJ1-5
CASQIYGDRGVQPQHF
>TRBV25-1|TRBJ1-4
CASSESRVTNEKLFF
>TRBV27|TRBJ2-2
CASSLLQGAHTGELFF
>TRBV2|TRBJ2-4
CASMGRGIQYF
>TRBV4-1|TRBJ2-7
CASSLGEGYEQYF
>TRBV4-3|TRBJ1-2
CASSQDPNYGYTF
>TRBV27|TRBJ2-3
CASSLPGQGGFTDTQYF
>TRBV24-1|TRBJ2-1
CATSDFPNEQFF
>TRBV6-5|TRBJ1-2
CASSPALGLPNYGYTF
>TRBV9|TRBJ1-1
CASSVQTGNTEAFF
>TRBV6-2/TRBV6-3|TRBJ2-5
CASSVLRGPVEQYF
>TRBV7-9|TRBJ1-6
CASSLEVREIGSPLHF
>TRBV4-1|TRBJ2-3
CASSQVALAGASGDTQYF
>TRBV7-2|TRBJ2-1
CASSSWTDEQFF
>TRBV9|TRBJ1-4
CASSGPGRINEKLFF
>TRBV29-1|TRBJ2-4
CSVDGQGSGNTQYF